This T cell receptor beta chain was identified in a study of control samples from healthy donors and cancer patients. This CDR3 spans 14 amino acids. In germline, CDR1 is KGHSH, CDR2 LQKENI. V shed 4 bases, J shed 4 bases, and the junction held 2 bases outside the gene matches. TCRdb's copy holds only in-frame clones and misses some; the assay was immunoSEQ multiplex PCR. The sample lists about 130,000 clones, 90% occurring once. The J gene is TRBJ1-4, the V gene TRBV18, with 8 bases identical to TRBD1. Sample: blood. This TCR was recovered from a man between 18 and 35 years old in good health. The CDR3 reads CASSRTGGNEKLFF. In DNA form, the CDR3 reads TGTGCCAGCTCACGAACAGGGGGTAATGAAAAACTGTTTTTT.